The 19 T cell receptor beta chains in this list originate from one sample, sequenced in a study of T cells in Graves' hyperthyroidism and ophthalmopathy. Amplified regions were TCR beta CDR3 sequences from RNA transcripts. TCR CDR3 underwent first-round RT-PCR with the HTBI primer set. TCRdb reanalysed the multiplex PCR reads using MiXCR and keeps one entry per CDR3 protein. In the table there are 300,000 to 350,000 distinct CDR3 sequences, roughly 13% of which are singletons. The sample comprised blood. These receptors all come from a woman in her 30s with Graves' hyperthyroidism.

Ten or more counts support this clonotype. V usage is TRBV2 and J usage is TRBJ1-3; D possibly corresponds to TRBD1 (5 bases). The CDR3 is 14 residues long. V was trimmed by 3 bases and J by 3 bases, leaving 9 bases between them. The germline CDR1 and CDR2 sequences are SNHLY and FYNNEI. The CDR3 DNA sequence: TGTGCCAGCAGTGAGAGGACATATGGAAACACCATATATTTT. Encoded protein: CASSERTYGNTIYF. Based on the CDR3 plus reference TRBV2 and TRBJ1-3, the full variable domain is EPEVTQTPSHQVTQMGQEVILRCVPISNHLYFYWYRQILGQKVEFLVSFYNNEISEKSEIFDDQFSVERPDGSNFTLKIRSTKLEDSAMYFCASSERTYGNTIYFGEGSWLTVV.

The chain couples TRBV6-2 or TRBV6-3 to TRBJ2-3; 7 positions match TRBD2. CDR1 MNHEY and CDR2 SVGEGT come from the germline V gene. V trimming: 0 bases; J trimming: 5 bases; junction bases outside the gene matches: 14. The CDR3 length is 18 residues. As DNA, the CDR3 is TGTGCCAGCAGTTACTCGTCTCTCGCGCGGGAGTTCGGAGATACGCAGTATTTT. Protein sequence: CASSYSSLAREFGDTQYF.

The chain's CDR3 is CASSTFTEAFF. CDR3 nucleotide sequence: TGTGCCAGTAGTACTTTCACTGAAGCTTTCTTT. This rearrangement joins TRBV19 to TRBJ1-1; D gene ambiguous. V was shortened by 4 bases and J by 4 bases, with 4 bases between the two germline ends. The germline CDR1 and CDR2 sequences are LNHDA and SQIVND (reference sequence). This CDR3 region has 11 residues.

This clonotype was seen ten or more times. The gene calls are TRBV24-1 and TRBJ1-2; no definite D call. The germline V gene encodes CDR1 KGHDR and CDR2 SFDVKD. Trimming pared 7 bases from V and 4 bases from J, leaving 12 bases between. The CDR3 has 13 residues. For the CDR3, the DNA is TGTGCCACCAGCGAGGGAGGGCCCTATGGCTACACCTTC. Amino acids: CATSEGGPYGYTF.

The chain has TRBV29-1 and TRBJ2-1; no firm D call. V was cut by 0 bases and J by 4 bases, with 10 bases left in between. Germline-derived CDR1 and CDR2 are SQVTM and ANQGSEA. The CDR3 has 14 residues. The CDR3 sequence is CSVEDRPAYNEQFF. The CDR3 DNA reads as TGCAGCGTTGAAGATCGGCCCGCTTACAATGAGCAGTTCTTC.

This clonotype has at least ten counts. The chain has TRBV20-1 and TRBJ1-1; D not certain. The ends were cut back, 3 bases at V and 0 bases at J, with 14 bases in the middle. CDR1 and CDR2 (germline): DFQATT, SNEGSKA (reference sequence). The CDR3 spans 15 residues. The CDR3 sequence is CSASSRTAMNTEAFF. The CDR3 nucleotides read TGCAGTGCTAGTTCTCGGACGGCTATGAACACTGAAGCTTTCTTT.

This clonotype showed up many times. This rearrangement joins TRBV12-5 to TRBJ2-1; D ambiguous. Germline V gene sequence: CDR1 LGHNT, CDR2 FRNRAP. V was pared by 5 bases and J by 6 bases, with 11 bases between. This CDR3 is 13 amino acids long. The CDR3 region has the DNA TGTGCTAGTGGTACCGGGCCCCTCAATGAGCAGTTCTTC. Its translation is CASGTGPLNEQFF. The full variable domain, with the rest looked up from reference TRBV12-5 and TRBJ2-1, is DARVTQTPRHKVTEMGQEVTMRCQPILGHNTVFWYRQTMMQGLELLAYFRNRAPLDDSGMPKDRFSAEMPDATLATLKIQPSEPRDSAVYFCASGTGPLNEQFFGPGTRLTVL.

Regarding this clonotype: A read error may be the cause here, since a much bigger clone is one base away. Since the CDR3 does not end with the conserved phenylalanine or tryptophan, this likely comes from a read error. The chain combines TRBV20-1 with TRBJ1-6, with D possibly being TRBD1 (5 bases). The CDR3 contains 12 residues. Germline CDR1 and CDR2: DFQATT and SNEGSKA (reference sequence). Between the trimmed V and J ends, which lost 6 bases and 8 bases, there was a span of 11 bases. The CDR3 reads CSAGGWDSPLHL. CDR3 DNA sequence: TGCAGTGCGGGGGGTTGGGATTCACCCCTCCACCTT.

This clonotype showed up many times. V and J are TRBV13 and TRBJ2-7; tentatively, D is TRBD1 (7 bases). Trimming cost V 2 bases and J 4 bases, with 12 bases left between them. Germline assignment: CDR1 PRHDT and CDR2 FYEKMQ (reference sequence). The CDR3 is made up of 14 amino acids. CDR3 bases: TGTGCCAGCAGCTTACAGGGGGAGGAATACGAGCAGTACTTC. Amino acids: CASSLQGEEYEQYF.

This clonotype was counted a few times. The chain employs TRBV12-5 and TRBJ2-2; TRBD1 aligns across 10 bases. V was clipped by 8 bases and J by 4 bases; unmatched bases: 16. The CDR3 covers 18 residues. Germline V gives CDR1 LGHNT, CDR2 FRNRAP. The CDR3 region is CASTDRGLGYRGTGELFF. CDR3 sequence (DNA): TGTGCTAGTACAGACAGGGGGCTAGGCTATAGGGGCACCGGGGAGCTGTTTTTT.

The chain is built from TRBV28 and TRBJ2-2, with D perhaps matching TRBD2 (5 bases). Per germline, CDR1 MDHEN and CDR2 SYDVKM. Trimming took 2 bases from V and 0 from J, leaving 7 bases between them. The CDR3 is made up of 15 amino acids. In nucleotides, the CDR3 is TGTGCCAGCAGTTTACCGGGAACGAACACCGGGGAGCTGTTTTTT. Protein: CASSLPGTNTGELFF.

This rearrangement joins TRBV4-3 to TRBJ1-1; TRBD1 is a possible D gene (6 bases). With 4 bases removed from V and 1 base from J, the gap between germline ends came to 13 bases. Germline CDR1 reads LGHNA; CDR2 reads YSLEER. The CDR3 contains 15 residues. Written as DNA, the CDR3 is TGCGCCAGCAGCCCAGTGGTAGGGGGGAACACTGAAGCTTTCTTT. As protein: CASSPVVGGNTEAFF.

V and J are TRBV20-1 and TRBJ2-7; 10 nucleotides line up with TRBD2. Per germline, CDR1 DFQATT and CDR2 SNEGSKA (reference sequence). V lost 5 bases, J lost 0 bases, and 7 bases stayed unmatched. The CDR3 extends over 15 amino acids. The CDR3 DNA sequence: TGCAGTGCTTCCCAGCGGGAGGGGACCTCCTACGAGCAGTACTTC. Encoded protein: CSASQREGTSYEQYF.

This clonotype was detected many times. CDR3 sequence reads: CASTWDGGSTEAFF. In DNA, the CDR3 is TGTGCCAGCACCTGGGACGGGGGAAGCACTGAAGCTTTCTTT. This chain joins TRBV12-3 or TRBV12-4 and TRBJ1-1; possible D gene TRBD1, 5 bases. Trimming pared 7 bases from V and 4 bases from J, leaving 16 bases between. The CDR3 has 14 residues.

The CDR3 region has the DNA TGTGCCAGCAGCGTAGGCGGGGTGGGCGGAACGAGGGACACTGAAGCTTTCTTT. Its protein is CASSVGGVGGTRDTEAFF. The chain recombines TRBV9 with TRBJ1-1, with unresolved D. CDR3 length: 18 residues. The germline V gene encodes CDR1 SGDLS and CDR2 YYNGEE. Between the trimmed V and J ends, which lost 0 bases and 3 bases, there was a span of 21 bases.

This clonotype was found many times. The rearrangement uses TRBV25-1 and TRBJ2-3; D perhaps matches TRBD2 (5 bases). CDR3 size: 14 residues. V was clipped by 4 bases and J by 2 bases, with 10 bases between them. Germline V lookup: CDR1 MGHDK, CDR2 SYGVNS. This CDR3 is CASSATGNTDTQYF. The CDR3 nucleotides are TGTGCCAGCAGTGCAACGGGGAACACAGATACGCAGTATTTT.

The chain recombines TRBV7-9 with TRBJ2-7; D gene uncertain. V gave up 3 bases and J gave up 5 bases, with 8 bases separating them. The CDR3 is 12 amino acids. Germline V gives CDR1 SEHNR, CDR2 FQNEAQ (reference sequence). CDR3 amino acids: CASSFYGDEQYF. The CDR3 bases are TGTGCCAGCAGCTTCTACGGCGACGAGCAGTACTTC.

The chain recombines TRBV4-1 with TRBJ2-5; D gene ambiguous. Germline loops: CDR1 MGHRA, CDR2 YSYEKL. Trimming removed 0 bases at V and 4 bases at J, with 24 bases between. The CDR3 sequence is 19 residues long. CDR3 DNA: TGCGCCAGCAGCCAAGATTACTTAACTTCGACGCAGATAGGAGAGACCCAGTACTTC. Protein product: CASSQDYLTSTQIGETQYF.

This clonotype was counted ten times or more. The chain employs TRBV6-5 and TRBJ1-4, with D unresolved. Germline values: CDR1 MNHEY, CDR2 SVGAGI. The CDR3 runs 20 residues. Trimming took off 2 bases at V and 0 bases at J, with 22 bases between the two ends. The CDR3 DNA sequence: TGTGCCAGCAGTTACGGTCTTATGCTCGAGCCACCCGCAACTAATGAAAAACTGTTTTTT. This sequence encodes CASSYGLMLEPPATNEKLFF.